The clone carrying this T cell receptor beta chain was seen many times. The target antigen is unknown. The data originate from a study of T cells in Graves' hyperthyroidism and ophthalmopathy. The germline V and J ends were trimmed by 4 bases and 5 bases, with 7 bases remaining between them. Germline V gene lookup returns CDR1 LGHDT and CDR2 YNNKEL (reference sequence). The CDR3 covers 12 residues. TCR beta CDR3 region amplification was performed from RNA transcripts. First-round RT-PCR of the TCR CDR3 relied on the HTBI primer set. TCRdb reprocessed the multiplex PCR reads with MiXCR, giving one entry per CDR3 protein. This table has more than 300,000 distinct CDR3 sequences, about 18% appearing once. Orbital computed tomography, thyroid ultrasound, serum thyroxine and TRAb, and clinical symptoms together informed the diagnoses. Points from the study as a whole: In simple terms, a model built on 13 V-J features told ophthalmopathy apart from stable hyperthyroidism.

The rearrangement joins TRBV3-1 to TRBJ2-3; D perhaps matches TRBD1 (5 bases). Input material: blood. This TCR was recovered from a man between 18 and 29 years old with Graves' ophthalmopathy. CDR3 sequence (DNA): TGTGCCAGCAGCCTCAGGGAAGATACGCAGTATTTT. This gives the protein CASSLREDTQYF.